This TCR beta chain was captured in a study of identical twins. The table lists this clonotype with a few counts. The antigen is unknown. V trimming: 4 bases; J trimming: 6 bases; junction bases outside the gene matches: 11. The CDR3 totals 16 residues. CDR1 and CDR2 from the germline V gene are LGHDT and YNNKEL (reference sequence). cDNA molecules carried unique molecular identifiers, and template switching added a universal primer site. TCRdb passed the 5' RACE reads through MiXCR, listing each CDR3 protein once. The table has 430,000 or so distinct CDR3 sequences, approximately 25% seen once. Findings and caveats of the study: Where beta out-of-frame sequences were concerned, excess twin sharing was weaker. Invariant MAIT and iNKT cells may have partly biased zero-insertion analyses.

The data were also submitted as part of a second study, on T cells expressing NK-cell markers.

The sequenced material came from CD4+ T cells sorted from blood. The V and J genes are TRBV3-1 and TRBJ2-1; 8 nucleotides align to TRBD2. The sequence was obtained from a woman under 30 in good health. The CDR3 region has the DNA TGTGCCAGCAGCCGGAATGGACTAGCTCATGGCAATGAGCAGTTCTTC. It translates to CASSRNGLAHGNEQFF.